The 26 T cell receptor beta chains presented below share a single source sample, sequenced in a study of blood T cell repertoires in COVID-19. Produced via immunoSEQ multiplex PCR; TCRdb's table is partial and in-frame only. The table includes 120,000 to 150,000 clones, 80% to 90% detected once. The sample comprised peripheral blood. Every receptor here comes from a man aged 18 to 29 with COVID-19, enrolled during active disease.

V usage is TRBV27 and J usage is TRBJ2-7; 8 nucleotides line up with TRBD2. This CDR3 has 14 amino acids. Germline lookup yields CDR1 MNHEY and CDR2 SMNVEV (reference sequence). The J segment lost 3 bases and the V segment lost 2 bases, leaving 3 bases of the junction unmatched. The CDR3, as DNA: TGTGCCAGCAGTTTAGGGACTAGGGGCTACGAGCAGTACTTC. Translated, it gives CASSLGTRGYEQYF.

CDR3 DNA: TGTGCCTGGAGTAGGCTAGCGGGAATCCAGTACTTC. This encodes CAWSRLAGIQYF. The chain combines TRBV30 with TRBJ2-7; 9 nucleotides match TRBD2. CDR1 and CDR2 (germline): GTSNPN, SVGIG (reference sequence). Germline trimming cut 2 bases from V and 10 bases from J; bases unmatched to any gene: 6. The CDR3 totals 12 residues.

The chain carries TRBV5-1 and TRBJ2-7; 12 bases are shared with TRBD2. The CDR3 is 15 residues long. CDR1 SGHRS and CDR2 YFSETQ come from the germline V gene. V trimming: 4 bases; J trimming: 2 bases; junction bases outside the gene matches: 4. CDR3 in DNA: TGCGCCAGCAGCCGTCGGACTAGCGGGACCTACGAGCAGTACTTC. The encoded protein is CASSRRTSGTYEQYF.

The chain uses TRBV2 and TRBJ2-7; 10 nucleotides match TRBD1. The germline V gene encodes CDR1 SNHLY and CDR2 FYNNEI. The V gene end was trimmed by 5 bases and the J gene end by 3 bases; junction bases not matched to a gene: 1. This CDR3 contains 13 residues. CDR3 in amino acids: CASSRDRGYEQYF. CDR3 DNA sequence: TGTGCCAGCAGTAGGGACAGGGGCTACGAGCAGTACTTC. Looking up the rest from reference TRBV2 and TRBJ2-7 gives the full variable domain: EPEVTQTPSHQVTQMGQEVILRCVPISNHLYFYWYRQILGQKVEFLVSFYNNEISEKSEIFDDQFSVERPDGSNFTLKIRSTKLEDSAMYFCASSRDRGYEQYFGPGTRLTVT.

The genes are TRBV9 and TRBJ1-1; TRBD1 is a possible D gene (5 bases). This CDR3 region has 14 residues. CDR1 and CDR2 (germline): SGDLS, YYNGEE. V was shortened by 4 bases and J by 0 bases, with 10 bases between the two germline ends. The CDR3 spells CASSTGDMNTEAFF. The CDR3 nucleotides are TGTGCCAGCAGCACAGGTGATATGAACACTGAAGCTTTCTTT.

V is TRBV5-4 and J is TRBJ1-1; D not resolved. This CDR3 is built from 11 residues. Between the trimmed V and J ends, which lost 10 bases and 6 bases, there was a span of 13 bases. Germline V gene sequence: CDR1 SGHNT, CDR2 YYREEE (reference sequence). CDR3 sequence (DNA): TGTGCCTTGGGCGGGGAGTCTGAAGCTTTCTTT. Its protein product is CALGGESEAFF.

In its sample, this clone was seen once. This chain joins TRBV28 and TRBJ2-3; TRBD2 might be the D (6 bases). The germline V gene encodes CDR1 MDHEN and CDR2 SYDVKM. Deletions cut 6 bases from V and 1 base from J, with 14 bases between. The CDR3 runs to 15 residues. CDR3 in amino acids: CASSPSQRGTDTQYF. The DNA for the CDR3 is TGTGCCAGCAGCCCCTCCCAGCGGGGCACAGATACGCAGTATTTT.

The genes are TRBV5-4 and TRBJ1-1; 7 nucleotides match TRBD1. Looked up from germline, CDR1 is SGHNT and CDR2 is YYREEE (reference sequence). This CDR3 has 12 amino acids. Unmatched junction bases numbered 3, after V lost 5 bases and J lost 5 bases. The CDR3 spells CASRAGGTEAFF. In nucleotides, the CDR3 is TGTGCCAGCAGGGCAGGGGGGACTGAAGCTTTCTTT.

The V gene is TRBV5-6, the J gene TRBJ2-6; D perhaps matches TRBD2 (5 bases). V was shortened by 2 bases and J by 2 bases, with 14 bases between the two germline ends. This CDR3 region has 17 residues. The germline gives CDR1 SGHDT, CDR2 YYEEEE. CDR3 in DNA: TGTGCCAGCAGCTTCGGCACGGGGTTTGCTGGGGCCAACGTCCTGACTTTC. Translated, it gives CASSFGTGFAGANVLTF.

The rearrangement joins TRBV7-9 to TRBJ1-2; D unclear. Germline values: CDR1 SEHNR, CDR2 FQNEAQ (reference sequence). This CDR3 has 11 residues. The V and J ends lost 5 bases and 8 bases respectively, with 9 bases between them. The CDR3 sequence is CASSHEAGYTF. DNA of the CDR3: TGTGCCAGCAGCCATGAAGCGGGCTACACCTTC.

This sequence joins TRBV9 and TRBJ2-7; TRBD2 matches 10 bases. The CDR3 covers 16 residues. Trimming took 0 bases from V and 2 from J; bases not matched to a gene: 5. The germline gives CDR1 SGDLS, CDR2 YYNGEE. The CDR3 coding sequence is TGTGCCAGCAGCGTAGCGAGCGGGAGGGCAGCCTACGAGCAGTACTTC. This codes for CASSVASGRAAYEQYF. The entire variable domain, with the rest obtained from reference TRBV9 and TRBJ2-7, is as follows: DSGVTQTPKHLITATGQRVTLRCSPRSGDLSVYWYQQSLDQGLQFLIQYYNGEERAKGNILERFSAQQFPDLHSELNLSSLELGDSALYFCASSVASGRAAYEQYFGPGTRLTVT.

This clone was seen once. The DNA of the CDR3 is TGTGCCAGCAGTTTGAAGGGAGATTGGACCGGGAGTACTGGAAACACCATATATTTT. This encodes CASSLKGDWTGSTGNTIYF. The chain has TRBV27 and TRBJ1-3, with no clear D. Germline V gene sequence: CDR1 MNHEY, CDR2 SMNVEV (reference sequence). V shed 3 bases and J shed 2 bases, with 23 bases lying between them. This CDR3 is built from 19 residues.

The V call is TRBV3-1 (or the pseudogene TRBV3-2), the J call TRBJ1-3; D not certain. This CDR3 has 15 amino acids. The germline gives CDR1 LGHDT, CDR2 YNNKEL (reference sequence). The germline V and J ends were trimmed by 0 bases and 3 bases, with 9 bases remaining between them. This chain's CDR3 is CASSQDRGIGNTIYF. CDR3 coding DNA: TGTGCCAGCAGCCAAGATCGAGGAATTGGAAACACCATATATTTT.

The CDR3 spells CASSLTSGRGNEQYF. In DNA, the CDR3 is TGTGCCAGCAGTCTCACCAGCGGGAGAGGTAACGAGCAGTACTTC. The chain links TRBV28 to TRBJ2-7, with TRBD2 matching 8 bases. The CDR3 sequence is 15 residues long. Germline V gene sequence: CDR1 MDHEN, CDR2 SYDVKM. The trim removed 5 bases at V and 5 bases at J, leaving 11 bases unmatched.

Concerning this clone: At one end the junction does not follow the germline gene, possibly because of a read error. The rearrangement joins TRBV27 to TRBJ2-1, with 8 bases fitting TRBD2. CDR3 length equals 15 residues. CDR1 and CDR2 from the germline V gene are MNHEY and SMNVEV (reference sequence). CDR3 loop: CASSVSGGIYNEQFF. CDR3 nucleotide sequence: TGTGCCAGCAGTGTATCGGGAGGGATTTACAATGAGCAGTTCTTC.

This clone has only a few counts. J is TRBJ1-3 and V is TRBV7-2; a possible D gene is TRBD1 (5 bases). This CDR3 has 17 residues. V was pared by 1 base and J by 0 bases, with 13 bases between. Per the germline V gene, CDR1 is SGHTA and CDR2 is FQGNSA. CDR3 DNA sequence: TGTGCCAGCAGCTTAGAAGTTGCAGGACACTCTGGAAACACCATATATTTT. As protein: CASSLEVAGHSGNTIYF.

The chain couples TRBV30 to TRBJ2-1; TRBD2 matches at 7 bases. Germline CDR1 GTSNPN, CDR2 SVGIG (reference sequence). V was pared by 7 bases and J by 2 bases, with 8 bases of the junction left unmatched. The length of the CDR3 is 14 residues. The CDR3 reads CASGLDITYNEQFF. The DNA for the CDR3 is TGTGCCTCCGGACTAGACATCACCTACAATGAGCAGTTCTTC.

CDR3 in amino acids: CASSYRSADQRRWFF. The CDR3 nucleotides are TGTGCCAGCAGTTACCGGAGCGCAGATCAAAGGAGGTGGTTCTTC. V usage is TRBV6-2 or TRBV6-3 and J usage is TRBJ2-1; TRBD2 is a possible D gene (5 bases). Germline V gene sequence: CDR1 MNHEY, CDR2 SVGEGT. This CDR3 has 15 amino acids. V shed 2 bases and J shed 15 bases, with 23 bases lying between them.

The rearrangement joins TRBV6-1 to TRBJ1-1; 7 bases match TRBD1. Germline CDR1 MNHNS, CDR2 SASEGT. Trimming cost V 5 bases and J 5 bases; bases outside gene matches: 11. CDR3 length: 15 amino acids. CDR3 coding DNA: TGTGCCAGCAGTTCAACCCAACAGGGGTGGACTGAAGCTTTCTTT. The encoded protein is CASSSTQQGWTEAFF.

V gene TRBV5-5 combines with J gene TRBJ1-2; 9 bases match TRBD1. V gave up 0 bases and J gave up 6 bases; unmatched junction bases: 9. This CDR3 contains 16 residues. Germline CDR1 is SGHKS and CDR2 is YYEKEE (reference sequence). CDR3 DNA: TGTGCCAGCAGCTTGGAGTGGGGACAGGGCCGAGATGGCTACACCTTC. Its translation is CASSLEWGQGRDGYTF.

This chain uses TRBV7-2 with TRBJ2-5; D call uncertain. Trimming left V 2 bases short and J 0 bases short, with 13 bases between. CDR1 and CDR2 from the germline V gene are SGHTA and FQGNSA. The CDR3 covers 16 residues. The CDR3, as DNA: TGTGCCAGCAGCTTACTTACTCCGATGTACCAAGAGACCCAGTACTTC. This encodes CASSLLTPMYQETQYF.

V is TRBV4-3 and J is TRBJ2-7; D uncertain. V was clipped by 6 bases and J by 6 bases, with 15 bases between them. The germline CDR1 and CDR2 sequences are LGHNA and YSLEER. The CDR3 has 13 residues. The CDR3 is CASRQILGGEQYF. CDR3 sequence (DNA): TGCGCCAGCAGACAGATCTTGGGTGGCGAGCAGTACTTC.

This chain uses TRBV28 with TRBJ1-1; TRBD1 matches 8 bases. CDR3 size: 15 residues. Looked up from germline, CDR1 is MDHEN and CDR2 is SYDVKM. V lost 6 bases and J lost 7; bases outside the gene matches: 13. This CDR3 reads CASRGQGSPLGEAFF. In nucleotides, the CDR3 is TGTGCCAGCAGAGGACAGGGAAGTCCCCTGGGTGAAGCTTTCTTT.

The J gene is TRBJ2-1, the V gene TRBV9, with 11 bases fitting TRBD2. This CDR3 has 18 residues. V lost 3 bases and J lost 0; bases outside the gene matches: 8. Germline V lookup: CDR1 SGDLS, CDR2 YYNGEE. The CDR3 is CASSGTSGSASSYNEQFF. The CDR3 DNA reads as TGTGCCAGCAGCGGGACTAGCGGGTCTGCGAGCTCCTACAATGAGCAGTTCTTC. Variable domain in full (rest from reference TRBV9 and TRBJ2-1): DSGVTQTPKHLITATGQRVTLRCSPRSGDLSVYWYQQSLDQGLQFLIQYYNGEERAKGNILERFSAQQFPDLHSELNLSSLELGDSALYFCASSGTSGSASSYNEQFFGPGTRLTVL.

V is TRBV19 and J is TRBJ2-3; D call uncertain. This CDR3 is built from 13 residues. V dropped 3 bases and J dropped 2 bases, with 6 bases sitting between them. Germline lookup yields CDR1 LNHDA and CDR2 SQIVND (reference sequence). The CDR3 region has the DNA TGTGCCAGTAGTATGGCCAACACAGATACGCAGTATTTT. Its translation: CASSMANTDTQYF.

The chain combines TRBV28 with TRBJ2-1, with 7 bases matching TRBD2. Trimming cost V 2 bases and J 3 bases; bases outside gene matches: 7. The CDR3 runs to 16 residues. Germline V gene data show CDR1 as MDHEN and CDR2 as SYDVKM. CDR3 DNA sequence: TGTGCCAGCAGTTTACTTCGAGCGGGAATCTACAATGAGCAGTTCTTC. Its translation is CASSLLRAGIYNEQFF.